These 16 T cell receptor beta chains were sequenced from one sample in a study of response to subunit inactivated influenza vaccine. Using its own MiXCR run on the RT-PCR reads, TCRdb lists one record per CDR3 protein. Among 800,000 to 1,000,000 distinct CDR3 sequences, less than 25% were seen once, and the ten largest hold roughly a tenth. The sequencing used PBMCs from blood, collected 4 to 6 days after vaccination. The receptors were gathered from a man aged 45-65 years who received an inactivated influenza vaccine.

The chain couples TRBV3-1 to TRBJ2-3, with D tentatively TRBD1 or TRBD2 (5 bases each). The germline V gene encodes CDR1 LGHDT and CDR2 YNNKEL (reference sequence). This CDR3 is 15 amino acids long. Deletions cut 0 bases from V and 1 base from J, with 8 bases between. CDR3 coding DNA: TGTGCCAGCAGCCAAGATGGGACCCGCACAGATACGCAGTATTTT. Its translation is CASSQDGTRTDTQYF.

In nucleotides, the CDR3 is TGTGCCAGCAGCCCCACCCGGGAGGGCCGACAAGAGACCCAGTACTTC. Encoded protein: CASSPTREGRQETQYF. The V call is TRBV3-1, the J call TRBJ2-5, with TRBD2 identical over 8 bases. In germline, CDR1 is LGHDT, CDR2 YNNKEL (reference sequence). V shed 4 bases, J shed 2 bases, and the junction held 9 bases outside the gene matches. This CDR3 is 16 amino acids long.

The V call is TRBV12-3 or TRBV12-4, the J call TRBJ2-1, with D perhaps matching TRBD1 (6 bases). The CDR3 sequence is 16 residues long. Deletions cut 2 bases from V and 1 base from J, with 12 bases between. The CDR3 here is CASSLWQGTSYNEQFF. As DNA, the CDR3 is TGTGCCAGCAGTTTATGGCAGGGGACGTCCTACAATGAGCAGTTCTTC.

This clonotype was recorded only once. The chain employs TRBV7-9 and TRBJ2-5, with D unresolved. The length of the CDR3 is 14 residues. Germline V gene data show CDR1 as SEHNR and CDR2 as FQNEAQ (reference sequence). The ends were cut back, 5 bases at V and 4 bases at J, with 14 bases in the middle. The CDR3 bases are TGTGCCAGCAGCCCAGTTACGTCGGTAGAGACCCAGTACTTC. Translated: CASSPVTSVETQYF.

The chain recombines TRBV29-1 with TRBJ2-6; 9 bases are shared with TRBD1. Germline V gene lookup returns CDR1 SQVTM and CDR2 ANQGSEA. V gave up 7 bases and J gave up 4 bases; unmatched junction bases: 11. This CDR3 contains 16 residues. The CDR3 region is CSAGGTGTSGANVLTF. The CDR3 region has the DNA TGCAGCGCTGGCGGGACAGGGACTTCCGGGGCCAACGTCCTGACTTTC.

A word on this clonotype: An end of the junction does not agree with germline; a read error may underlie this. This chain connects TRBV7-9 to TRBJ2-7; 10 bases agree with TRBD1. This CDR3 has 14 amino acids. Germline CDR1 SEHNR, CDR2 FQNEAQ (reference sequence). The CDR3 here is CASSSTGGRRTLAF. The CDR3 bases are TGTGCCAGCAGCTCGACAGGGGGCAGAAGGACTTTAGCCTTC. Variable domain in full (rest from reference TRBV7-9 and TRBJ2-7): DTGVSQNPRHKITKRGQNVTFRCDPISEHNRLYWYRQTLGQGPEFLTYFQNEAQLEKSRLLSDRFSAERPKGSFSTLEIQRTEQGDSAMYLCASSSTGGRRTLAFGPGTRLTVT.

This clonotype was seen at least ten times. The chain uses TRBV12-3 or TRBV12-4 and TRBJ2-2; 11 nucleotides align to TRBD1. After removal of 5 bases from V and 5 bases from J, the junction contained 7 bases not matched to a gene. The CDR3 contains 16 residues. In DNA, the CDR3 is TGTGCCAGCAGTCTTGGACAGGGGGCGCGGACCGGGGAGCTGTTTTTT. It specifies CASSLGQGARTGELFF.

This clonotype appeared a few times. The CDR3 DNA follows: TGTGCCAGCAGCAGGGAGTTGTTCGGTGCCTACGAGCAGTACTTC. It translates to CASSRELFGAYEQYF. The chain links TRBV6-2 or TRBV6-3 to TRBJ2-7; D possibly uses TRBD1 or TRBD2 (5 bases each). The V end lost 6 bases, the J end lost 2 bases, and 17 bases lay between the germline ends. The CDR3 consists of 15 residues. CDR1 is MNHEY, CDR2 SVGEGT, per germline.

This clonotype was seen only a few times. The V gene is TRBV4-2, the J gene TRBJ2-1; maybe TRBD2 (5 bases). The germline V gene has CDR1 LGHNA and CDR2 YNFKEQ. V lost 0 bases and J lost 0, with 9 bases in between. The CDR3 consists of 16 residues. CDR3 nucleotides: TGTGCCAGCAGCCAAGATACTAGAGTCTCCTACAATGAGCAGTTCTTC. Encoded protein: CASSQDTRVSYNEQFF.

The chain has TRBV7-2 and TRBJ2-2; 7 bases are shared with TRBD2. This CDR3 comprises 14 residues. Germline trimming cut 9 bases from V and 4 bases from J; bases unmatched to any gene: 8. In germline, CDR1 is SGHTA, CDR2 FQGNSA. CDR3 loop: CARGGRGSTGELFF. In nucleotides, the CDR3 is TGTGCCAGGGGTGGGAGGGGAAGCACCGGGGAGCTGTTTTTT.

The chain has TRBV7-2 and TRBJ2-7; D call uncertain. Trimming stripped 5 bases from V and 7 bases from J, with 21 bases between. The CDR3 has 15 amino acids. Germline V gene sequence: CDR1 SGHTA, CDR2 FQGNSA. The CDR3 sequence: CASSPRAGRSLEQYF. The DNA of the CDR3 is TGTGCCAGCAGCCCAAGGGCCGGACGTTCCTTAGAGCAGTACTTC.

The CDR3 here is CSAPRGVETQYF. The CDR3 DNA sequence: TGCAGTGCTCCCCGGGGGGTGGAGACCCAGTACTTC. This sequence joins TRBV20-1 and TRBJ2-5; TRBD2 matches 7 bases. Trimming removed 5 bases from V and 5 bases from J; junction bases left unmatched: 5. The germline CDR1 and CDR2 sequences are DFQATT and SNEGSKA (reference sequence). There are 12 residues in the CDR3.

The table lists this clonotype with a few counts. The V and J genes are TRBV4-3 and TRBJ2-1; no clear D. Germline CDR1 and CDR2: LGHNA and YSLEER. The CDR3 runs 16 residues. V was clipped by 0 bases and J by 0 bases, with 9 bases between them. The CDR3 sequence: CASSQEPPVSYNEQFF. Written as DNA, the CDR3 is TGCGCCAGCAGCCAAGAACCGCCAGTCTCCTACAATGAGCAGTTCTTC.

The chain is built from TRBV7-3 and TRBJ2-1, with 13 bases fitting TRBD2. CDR1 is SGHTA, CDR2 FQGTGA, per germline. The J segment lost 10 bases and the V segment lost 5 bases, leaving 11 bases of the junction unmatched. The CDR3 is 16 residues long. CDR3 DNA: TGTGCCAGCAGCCCCGGGACTAGCGGGACAAGCAACGAGCAGTTCTTC. Amino acids: CASSPGTSGTSNEQFF.

In this sample, this clonotype turned up a few times. V gene TRBV7-2 combines with J gene TRBJ2-2; possibly TRBD2 for D (5 bases). Trimming left V 5 bases short and J 4 bases short, with 11 bases between. The CDR3 totals 14 residues. From germline, CDR1 is SGHTA and CDR2 FQGNSA. CDR3 region: CASSPRRATGELFF. The DNA for the CDR3 is TGTGCCAGCAGCCCGCGGCGGGCCACCGGGGAGCTGTTTTTT.

In this sample, this clonotype turned up a few times. The V gene is TRBV20-1, the J gene TRBJ2-3; the D is unclear. V was trimmed by 6 bases and J by 1 base, leaving 14 bases between them. This CDR3 spans 14 amino acids. Looked up from germline, CDR1 is DFQATT and CDR2 is SNEGSKA (reference sequence). The CDR3 region has the DNA TGCAGTGCCGTAAACGAGGTCGGCACAGATACGCAGTATTTT. The encoded protein is CSAVNEVGTDTQYF.